Below, 21 T cell receptor beta chains from the same sample are listed, as sequenced in a study of T cell responses to AZD1222 COVID-19 vaccine. TCRdb's copy holds only in-frame clones and misses some; the assay was immunoSEQ multiplex PCR. The sample includes some 96,000 clones, more than 70% of them seen just once. Here the sequenced sample was peripheral blood, taken 28 days after the second AZD1222 dose. These receptors were collected from an adult who received the AZD1222 COVID-19 vaccine.

This chain joins TRBV5-5 and TRBJ2-3, with a tentative D call TRBD1 (5 bases). Trimming left V 4 bases short and J 4 bases short, with 10 bases between. Germline values: CDR1 SGHKS, CDR2 YYEKEE (reference sequence). The CDR3 has 13 residues. CDR3 residues: CASSAMGPDTQYF. The CDR3 region has the DNA TGTGCCAGCAGCGCAATGGGGCCAGATACGCAGTATTTT.

The genes are TRBV6-1 and TRBJ1-4; possibly TRBD1 for D (6 bases). The V gene lost 0 bases and the J gene lost 7 bases, with 12 bases spanning the gap. The CDR3 runs to 15 residues. Germline V gene lookup returns CDR1 MNHNS and CDR2 SASEGT. The CDR3 reads CASSEATGTGEKLFF. CDR3 bases: TGTGCCAGCAGTGAAGCAACAGGGACGGGTGAAAAACTGTTTTTT.

CDR3 protein: CASSRVPGPGQGNYGYTF. In DNA, the CDR3 is TGTGCCAGCAGCAGAGTCCCGGGGCCGGGACAGGGAAACTATGGCTACACCTTC. The chain carries TRBV21-1 and TRBJ1-2; the D call TRBD1 from the table was never checked on the DNA. TRBV21-1 is tagged as a pseudogene. This CDR3 is 18 amino acids long.

The chain links TRBV4-2 to TRBJ1-3; D perhaps matches TRBD1 (5 bases). The CDR3 totals 14 residues. Germline values: CDR1 LGHNA, CDR2 YNFKEQ. The V end lost 0 bases, the J end lost 4 bases, and 7 bases lay between the germline ends. CDR3 amino acids: CASSQDRGGNTIYF. CDR3 sequence (DNA): TGTGCCAGCAGCCAAGATAGGGGAGGAAACACCATATATTTT.

The chain couples TRBV2 to TRBJ1-6; D gene unclear. The V and J ends lost 3 bases and 8 bases respectively, with 11 bases between them. The CDR3 loop spans 14 amino acids. Germline lookup yields CDR1 SNHLY and CDR2 FYNNEI. As DNA, the CDR3 is TGTGCCAGCAGTGAGCAACGCCTGGATTCACCCCTCCACTTT. This translates into CASSEQRLDSPLHF.

V gene TRBV3-1 (or the pseudogene TRBV3-2) combines with J gene TRBJ2-7, with no clear D. The V end lost 7 bases, the J end lost 4 bases, and 20 bases lay between the germline ends. The germline V gene encodes CDR1 LGHDT and CDR2 YNNKEL (reference sequence). This CDR3 has 15 residues. The CDR3 DNA is TGTGCCAGCACCTACTCGATTGCCCGCGCTTACGAGCAGTACTTC. Its protein product is CASTYSIARAYEQYF.

The rearrangement links TRBV11-2 to TRBJ2-1; D assignment may be TRBD1 or TRBD2 (5 bases each). This CDR3 contains 16 residues. Looked up from germline, CDR1 is SGHAT and CDR2 is FQNNGV. Trimming took 5 bases from V and 0 from J, leaving 14 bases between them. The CDR3 is CASSLGTLSSYNEQFF. The CDR3 bases are TGTGCCAGCAGCCTCGGGACCTTGAGCTCCTACAATGAGCAGTTCTTC.

This clone was observed a single time. The rearrangement joins TRBV10-1 to TRBJ1-1; no clear D. CDR1 is WNHNN, CDR2 SYGVQD, per germline (reference sequence). This CDR3 has 12 residues. Trimming took 3 bases from V and 5 from J, leaving 7 bases between them. CDR3 region: CASSDQNTEAFF. The CDR3 DNA reads as TGCGCCAGCAGTGACCAGAATACTGAAGCTTTCTTT.

The chain is built from TRBV11-2 and TRBJ2-7; a possible D gene is TRBD2 (6 bases). CDR3 length equals 15 residues. Germline V gives CDR1 SGHAT, CDR2 FQNNGV. Between the trimmed V and J ends, which lost 1 base and 1 base, there was a span of 11 bases. CDR3 coding DNA: TGTGCCAGCAGCTTAGCCTACGGGGGATCCTACGAGCAGTACTTC. Protein: CASSLAYGGSYEQYF.

Only one count was recorded for this clone. The V gene is TRBV21-1, the J gene TRBJ2-7; the table assigns TRBD2, which was not confirmed against the DNA. TRBV21-1 is given as a pseudogene. There are 17 residues in the CDR3. The chain's CDR3 is CASSKGVGALAGVEQYF. Here the CDR3 DNA reads TGTGCCAGCAGCAAAGGTGTGGGAGCCCTAGCGGGAGTCGAGCAGTACTTC.

This chain connects TRBV11-2 to TRBJ1-4; D perhaps matches TRBD1 (5 bases). V was pared by 7 bases and J by 6 bases, with 12 bases between. Germline values: CDR1 SGHAT, CDR2 FQNNGV. The CDR3 sequence is 13 residues long. Here the CDR3 DNA reads TGTGCCAGCAACCGGGGGGTGTATGAAAAACTGTTTTTT. Translated, it gives CASNRGVYEKLFF. The variable domain in full, completed from reference TRBV11-2 and TRBJ1-4, reads EAGVAQSPRYKIIEKRQSVAFWCNPISGHATLYWYQQILGQGPKLLIQFQNNGVVDDSQLPKDRFSAERLKGVDSTLKIQPAKLEDSAVYLCASNRGVYEKLFFGSGTQLSVL.

The genes are TRBV5-5 and TRBJ1-3, with TRBD1 identical over 7 bases. CDR1 and CDR2 (germline): SGHKS, YYEKEE (reference sequence). The CDR3 is 14 residues long. Trimming removed 4 bases from V and 7 bases from J; junction bases left unmatched: 8. The CDR3 bases are TGTGCCAGCAGCCCTCCGGGACAGATTAACACCATATATTTT. This encodes CASSPPGQINTIYF.

The CDR3 sequence is CASSPGTGIFHEQYF. As DNA, the CDR3 is TGTGCCAGCTCACCTGGGACAGGAATATTCCACGAGCAGTACTTC. This chain links TRBV18 with TRBJ2-7; 8 nucleotides match TRBD1. J was trimmed by 5 bases and V by 3 bases; bases with no gene match: 9. This CDR3 spans 15 amino acids. Germline lookup yields CDR1 KGHSH and CDR2 LQKENI.

The chain joins TRBV19 to TRBJ1-5; 7 nucleotides agree with TRBD1. Germline CDR1 reads LNHDA; CDR2 reads SQIVND (reference sequence). V lost 4 bases, J lost 3 bases, and 9 bases stayed unmatched. The CDR3 runs to 16 residues. The CDR3 DNA is TGTGCCAGTAGTACTAGCGGGACAGAACTCAATCAGCCCCAGCATTTT. Encoded protein: CASSTSGTELNQPQHF.

The chain couples TRBV11-2 to TRBJ2-1; maybe TRBD2 (5 bases). The germline V gene has CDR1 SGHAT and CDR2 FQNNGV. This CDR3 spans 14 amino acids. The V end lost 6 bases, the J end lost 7 bases, and 16 bases lay between the germline ends. DNA for the CDR3: TGTGCCAGCAGGATATCGGGTTCGGGGAATGAGCAGTTCTTC. Protein sequence: CASRISGSGNEQFF.

In its sample, this clone was seen once. The genes are TRBV19 and TRBJ2-2; possibly TRBD1 or TRBD2 for D (5 bases each). V lost 5 bases to trimming and J lost 6 bases, with 13 bases between them. The CDR3 length is 14 residues. CDR1 LNHDA and CDR2 SQIVND come from the germline V gene (reference sequence). CDR3 DNA: TGTGCCAGTAGTTTCCGGGGCGAGGCCGGGGAGCTGTTTTTT. It encodes CASSFRGEAGELFF. The full variable domain, completed using reference TRBV19 and TRBJ2-2, is DGGITQSPKYLFRKEGQNVTLSCEQNLNHDAMYWYRQDPGQGLRLIYYSQIVNDFQKGDIAEGYSVSREKKESFPLTVTSAQKNPTAFYLCASSFRGEAGELFFGEGSRLTVL.

The genes are TRBV9 and TRBJ1-3, with TRBD1 matching over 9 bases. The CDR3 has 17 residues. Germline V gene lookup returns CDR1 SGDLS and CDR2 YYNGEE. The V and J ends lost 4 bases and 1 base, in that order; junction bases with no gene match: 9. The CDR3, as DNA: TGTGCCAGCAGCCCCCCGGGACAGGGATTTTCTGGAAACACCATATATTTT. It is translated as CASSPPGQGFSGNTIYF.

The count of this clone is one. This specimen includes other DNA sequences encoding the same CDR3. The chain has TRBV18 and TRBJ1-1; TRBD1 matches 8 bases. The CDR3 contains 12 residues. J lost 8 bases, V lost 3 bases, and 2 bases had no gene match. Germline V CDR1 and CDR2: KGHSH, LQKENI. The DNA of the CDR3 is TGTGCCAGCTCACCGAGACAGGGGGAAGCTTTCTTT. This codes for CASSPRQGEAFF.

The chain carries TRBV30 and TRBJ2-1; no firm D call. V gave up 0 bases and J gave up 9 bases, with 6 bases separating them. In germline, CDR1 is GTSNPN, CDR2 SVGIG (reference sequence). This CDR3 spans 11 amino acids. CDR3 coding DNA: TGTGCCTGGAGTGTATATAGTGAGCAGTTCTTC. Its translation is CAWSVYSEQFF.

The V call is TRBV28, the J call TRBJ2-1, with TRBD2 matching over 7 bases. There are 14 residues in the CDR3. V shed 6 bases, J shed 10 bases, and the junction held 12 bases outside the gene matches. In germline, CDR1 is MDHEN, CDR2 SYDVKM. The CDR3 is CASSLFREVREQFF. For the CDR3, the DNA is TGTGCCAGCAGCCTCTTTCGGGAGGTCAGGGAGCAGTTCTTC.

CDR3 region: CASSFHTGANEQFF. The CDR3 coding sequence is TGTGCCAGCAGCTTCCATACAGGAGCCAATGAGCAGTTCTTC. V and J are TRBV9 and TRBJ2-1; a weak D match, TRBD1 (5 bases). The CDR3 consists of 14 residues. Germline V gene sequence: CDR1 SGDLS, CDR2 YYNGEE. V lost 4 bases and J lost 6, with 14 bases in between.